This passage covers 19 T cell receptor beta chains from one sample sequenced in a study of regulatory T cells in long-lasting Graves disease. The time point here: persistent/refractory GD, antithyroid drugs over 5 years with positive TRAb. Isolated PBMC RNA provided the starting material for the TCR library. Arm-PCR of CDR3 regions and iRepertoire HTBI primers were used to build TCR beta libraries. MiXCR, run by TCRdb on the multiplex PCR reads, gives a single entry per CDR3 protein. The data contain approximately 500,000 distinct CDR3 sequences, 20% to 25% of them singletons. The input for sequencing was peripheral blood mononuclear cells (PBMCs), taken when the disease was refractory, from a patient treated with antithyroid drugs. These receptors were collected from a female donor with Graves disease.

The chain recombines TRBV19 with TRBJ1-1; D gene unclear. Germline CDR1 LNHDA, CDR2 SQIVND (reference sequence). There are 15 residues in the CDR3. Trimming cost V 1 base and J 2 bases, with 11 bases left between them. The CDR3 loop is CASSIVGRPNTEAFF. The CDR3 nucleotides read TGTGCCAGTAGTATAGTGGGCAGGCCCAACACTGAAGCTTTCTTT.

The chain joins TRBV4-2 to TRBJ2-7; no firm D call. This CDR3 comprises 15 residues. The germline CDR1 and CDR2 sequences are LGHNA and YNFKEQ. V shed 0 bases and J shed 5 bases, with 14 bases lying between them. The CDR3 region is CASSQDLGPLDEQYF. For the CDR3, the DNA is TGTGCCAGCAGCCAAGATCTAGGGCCCTTGGACGAGCAGTACTTC.

Many counts were recorded for this clonotype. The CDR3 sequence: CASSFPHTTQPQHF. CDR3 DNA sequence: TGTGCCAGCAGTTTTCCGCATACCACTCAGCCCCAGCATTTT. V usage is TRBV12-3 or TRBV12-4 and J usage is TRBJ1-5; no clear D. V lost 3 bases, J lost 6 bases, and 12 bases lay in between. This CDR3 spans 14 amino acids.

The chain couples TRBV10-3 to TRBJ2-2, with 8 bases matching TRBD2. Per germline, CDR1 ENHRY and CDR2 SYGVKD. The CDR3 covers 16 residues. J was trimmed by 0 bases and V by 3 bases; bases with no gene match: 3. The CDR3 region is CAISETSGPNTGELFF. CDR3 sequence (DNA): TGTGCCATCAGTGAAACTAGCGGCCCGAACACCGGGGAGCTGTTTTTT.

The V and J genes are TRBV6-1 and TRBJ1-4; D may be TRBD1 (5 bases). Trimming took off 8 bases at V and 5 bases at J, with 15 bases between the two ends. CDR1 is MNHNS and CDR2 is SASEGT in the germline V gene. The CDR3 runs to 14 residues. The CDR3 sequence: CASANRMGNEKLFF. CDR3 coding DNA: TGTGCCAGCGCTAACAGGATGGGGAATGAAAAACTGTTTTTT.

This clonotype was observed a handful of times. The chain has TRBV30 and TRBJ1-2; TRBD1 might be the D (5 bases). This CDR3 region has 14 residues. V lost 1 base and J 7 bases, leaving 16 bases between the germline ends. Germline V gene sequence: CDR1 GTSNPN, CDR2 SVGIG (reference sequence). The CDR3 region has the DNA TGTGCCTGGAGTGACCCCCAGTGGAGGGGTGGCTACACCTTC. The encoded protein is CAWSDPQWRGGYTF.

This chain connects TRBV10-3 to TRBJ1-6; TRBD1 aligns across 7 bases. Per the germline V gene, CDR1 is ENHRY and CDR2 is SYGVKD. Losses at the gene ends were 7 bases for V and 9 bases for J; bases not matched to a gene: 6. The CDR3 is made up of 13 amino acids. This chain's CDR3 is CAITRGQSSPLHF. For the CDR3, the DNA is TGTGCCATCACTCGGGGACAGAGTTCACCCCTCCACTTT.

The chain couples TRBV12-3 or TRBV12-4 to TRBJ1-5; D ambiguous. The CDR3 contains 13 residues. V shed 1 base and J shed 9 bases, with 10 bases lying between them. CDR3 nucleotide sequence: TGTGCCAGCAGTTTAGGGAGAGTTCGGCCCCAGCATTTT. Protein product: CASSLGRVRPQHF.

Only a few counts were recorded for this clonotype. This chain's CDR3 is CATIVGGWTGELFF. CDR3 coding DNA: TGTGCCACCATTGTCGGGGGATGGACCGGGGAGCTGTTTTTT. The rearrangement joins TRBV30 to TRBJ2-2; D may be TRBD2 (6 bases). The V end lost 8 bases, the J end lost 5 bases, and 18 bases lay between the germline ends. The CDR3 has 14 amino acids. The germline V gene encodes CDR1 GTSNPN and CDR2 SVGIG (reference sequence).

This clonotype was counted many times. The chain couples TRBV20-1 to TRBJ2-7; D ambiguous. CDR1 DFQATT and CDR2 SNEGSKA come from the germline V gene (reference sequence). V dropped 6 bases and J dropped 2 bases, with 14 bases sitting between them. CDR3 size: 13 residues. CDR3 DNA: TGCAGTGCCGGAGAAAGGCTCACCTACGAGCAGTACTTC. Translating gives CSAGERLTYEQYF.

The chain links TRBV6-2 or TRBV6-3 to TRBJ1-5; no reliable D call. Trimming removed 5 bases from V and 2 bases from J, with 13 bases in between. Germline CDR1 MNHEY, CDR2 SVGEGT. This CDR3 contains 15 residues. This chain's CDR3 is CASSPADAGNQPQHF. In nucleotides, the CDR3 is TGTGCCAGCAGTCCAGCGGACGCGGGCAATCAGCCCCAGCATTTT.

With regard to this clonotype: This may stem from a read error, because a much larger clone lies one nucleotide away. The chain employs TRBV6-1 and TRBJ1-5; 8 nucleotides match TRBD1. Looked up from germline, CDR1 is MNHNS and CDR2 is SASEGT. This CDR3 has 13 residues. CDR3 nucleotides: TGTGTCAGCATGTTTGGGACAGGTCAGCCCCAGCATTTT. This encodes CVSMFGTGQPQHF.

This sequence joins TRBV28 and TRBJ1-3; the match to TRBD1 covers 10 bases. Germline V gene lookup returns CDR1 MDHEN and CDR2 SYDVKM. The CDR3 runs 17 residues. V trimming: 6 bases; J trimming: 3 bases; junction bases outside the gene matches: 11. The CDR3 loop is CASSTGTGALIGNTIYF. CDR3 coding DNA: TGTGCCAGCAGCACTGGGACAGGGGCACTCATTGGAAACACCATATATTTT.

The V and J genes are TRBV12-3 or TRBV12-4 and TRBJ2-2, with D unclear. V was cut by 7 bases and J by 5 bases, with 11 bases left in between. This CDR3 is 13 amino acids long. The CDR3 loop reads CASILDWTGELFF. The CDR3 DNA sequence: TGTGCCAGCATCCTTGACTGGACCGGGGAGCTGTTTTTT.

This clonotype appeared a few times. This chain joins TRBV10-3 and TRBJ2-5, with D perhaps matching TRBD1 (6 bases). Per germline, CDR1 ENHRY and CDR2 SYGVKD. Trimming left V 0 bases short and J 1 base short, with 12 bases between. The CDR3 extends over 16 amino acids. The CDR3: CAISESRGTPQETQYF. Written as DNA, the CDR3 is TGTGCCATCAGTGAGTCGAGGGGGACGCCCCAAGAGACCCAGTACTTC.

There are a few counts of this clonotype. V usage is TRBV27 and J usage is TRBJ2-2, with D perhaps TRBD1 or TRBD2 (5 bases each). Germline lookup yields CDR1 MNHEY and CDR2 SMNVEV (reference sequence). The V gene lost 3 bases and the J gene lost 6 bases, with 20 bases spanning the gap. The CDR3 totals 17 residues. The CDR3 spells CASSFLPLLGAPGELFF. In DNA form, the CDR3 reads TGTGCCAGCAGTTTTCTTCCCCTACTAGGGGCCCCCGGGGAGCTGTTTTTT.

This clonotype appeared many times. The CDR3 coding sequence is TGTGCCAGCAGTGCCCTTAAAGGGGTGAGCGGCATTCAGTACTTC. It encodes CASSALKGVSGIQYF. This chain links TRBV6-1 with TRBJ2-4, with D perhaps assigned TRBD1 or TRBD2 (5 bases each). Germline loops: CDR1 MNHNS, CDR2 SASEGT. The CDR3 extends over 15 amino acids. Trimming removed 4 bases from V and 9 bases from J, with 19 bases in between.

The chain uses TRBV28 and TRBJ2-4; 9 bases match TRBD1. This CDR3 contains 18 residues. CDR1 is MDHEN and CDR2 is SYDVKM in the germline V gene. J was trimmed by 0 bases and V by 5 bases; bases with no gene match: 11. The CDR3 sequence is CASSVRDRALLAKNIQYF. The CDR3 DNA follows: TGTGCCAGCAGTGTCCGGGACAGGGCTCTTTTAGCCAAAAACATTCAGTACTTC.

This clonotype was seen only a few times. This chain links TRBV3-1 with TRBJ2-1; D not resolved. This CDR3 contains 13 residues. Germline CDR1 LGHDT, CDR2 YNNKEL (reference sequence). V lost 4 bases, J lost 0 bases, and 4 bases lay in between. The CDR3 nucleotides are TGTGCCAGCAGCCGCACCTCCTACAATGAGCAGTTCTTC. Amino acid sequence: CASSRTSYNEQFF.